The clone carrying this T cell receptor (beta chain) came up once. Its target is unknown. The V gene's germline CDR1 is MNHEY and CDR2 SVGAGI. This CDR3 has 14 residues. Trimming took 11 bases from V and 3 from J; bases not matched to a gene: 12. This sample stems from a study of blood T cells in healthy people across ages. Overall study results and limits: Possibly, changes in expanded clonotypes were confounded because donor CMV status was unknown. Strong correlation existed between TCR beta diversity and naive T cell percentage.

The individuals who served as donors were healthy Caucasians living in Russia, aged about 6 to 95. Each sample yielded at least 5.5 micrograms of PBMC total RNA. A J-beta primer mix and a sample-barcoded 5' primer were used in a second PCR of about 7 to 12 cycles. TCRdb re-called the 5' RACE reads through MiXCR, storing one row per CDR3 protein. In the table there are about 400,000 distinct CDR3 sequences, approximately 52% of which are singletons. This chain links TRBV6-5 with TRBJ2-7; TRBD1 matches 8 bases. The sequenced material came from blood. The TCR comes from a man between 60 and 75 years old in good health. The CDR3 nucleotides are TGTGCCGCCCGCCCGGGGACAGGAGTCTACGAGCAGTACTTC. It codes for CAARPGTGVYEQYF.